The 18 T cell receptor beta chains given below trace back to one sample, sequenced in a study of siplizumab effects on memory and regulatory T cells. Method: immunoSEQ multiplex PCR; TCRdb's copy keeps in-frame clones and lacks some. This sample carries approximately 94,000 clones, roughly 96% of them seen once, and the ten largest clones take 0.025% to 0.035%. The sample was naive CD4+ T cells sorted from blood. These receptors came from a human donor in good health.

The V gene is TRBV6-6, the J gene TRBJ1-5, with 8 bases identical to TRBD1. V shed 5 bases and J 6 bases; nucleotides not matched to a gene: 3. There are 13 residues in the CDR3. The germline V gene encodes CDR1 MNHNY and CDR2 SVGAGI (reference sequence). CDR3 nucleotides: TGTGCCAGCAGTGACAGGGGAGTTCAGCCCCAGCATTTT. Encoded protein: CASSDRGVQPQHF.

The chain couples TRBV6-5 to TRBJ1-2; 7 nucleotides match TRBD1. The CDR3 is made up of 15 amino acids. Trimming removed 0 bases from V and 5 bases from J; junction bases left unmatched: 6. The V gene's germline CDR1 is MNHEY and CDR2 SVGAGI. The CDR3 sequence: CASSYSGRGNYGYTF. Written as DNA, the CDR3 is TGTGCCAGCAGTTACTCTGGCAGGGGGAATTATGGCTACACCTTC.

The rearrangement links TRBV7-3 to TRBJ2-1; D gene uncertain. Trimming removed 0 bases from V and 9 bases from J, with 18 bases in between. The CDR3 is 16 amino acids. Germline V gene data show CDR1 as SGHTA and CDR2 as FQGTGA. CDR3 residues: CASSLTPFGWSGEQFF. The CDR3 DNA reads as TGTGCCAGCAGCTTAACCCCCTTCGGTTGGTCCGGTGAGCAGTTCTTC. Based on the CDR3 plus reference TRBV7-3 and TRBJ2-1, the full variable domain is GAGVSQTPSNKVTEKGKYVELRCDPISGHTALYWYRQSLGQGPEFLIYFQGTGAADDSGLPNDRFFAVRPEGSVSTLKIQRTERGDSAVYLCASSLTPFGWSGEQFFGPGTRLTVL.

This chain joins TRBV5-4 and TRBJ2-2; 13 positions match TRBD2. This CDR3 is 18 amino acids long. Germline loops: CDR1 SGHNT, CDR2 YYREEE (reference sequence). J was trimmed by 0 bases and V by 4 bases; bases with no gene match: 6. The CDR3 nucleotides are TGTGCCAGCAGCGAGGGACTAGCGGGGATTCCGAACACCGGGGAGCTGTTTTTT. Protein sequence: CASSEGLAGIPNTGELFF. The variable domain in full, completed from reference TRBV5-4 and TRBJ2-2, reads ETGVTQSPTHLIKTRGQQVTLRCSSQSGHNTVSWYQQALGQGPQFIFQYYREEENGRGNFPPRFSGLQFPNYSSELNVNALELDDSALYLCASSEGLAGIPNTGELFFGEGSRLTVL.

For the CDR3, the DNA is TGTGCCAGCAGCCATGGACAAGTCAACACTGAAGCTTTCTTT. Encoded protein: CASSHGQVNTEAFF. This chain uses TRBV4-2 with TRBJ1-1, with a tentative D call TRBD1 (5 bases). Trimming shortened V by 3 bases and J by 2 bases, and 10 bases separated the two germline ends. The CDR3 extends over 14 amino acids. The germline CDR1 and CDR2 sequences are LGHNA and YNFKEQ.

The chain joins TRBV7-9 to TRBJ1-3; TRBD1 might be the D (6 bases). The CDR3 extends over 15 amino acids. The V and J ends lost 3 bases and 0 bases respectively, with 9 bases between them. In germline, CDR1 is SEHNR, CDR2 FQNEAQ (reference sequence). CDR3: CASSLGHNSGNTIYF. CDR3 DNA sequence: TGTGCCAGCAGCTTGGGACATAACTCTGGAAACACCATATATTTT.

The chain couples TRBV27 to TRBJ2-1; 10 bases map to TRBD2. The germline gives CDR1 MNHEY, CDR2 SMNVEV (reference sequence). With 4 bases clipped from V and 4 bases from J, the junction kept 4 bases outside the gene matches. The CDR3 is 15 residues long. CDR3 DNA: TGTGCCAGCAGTTCGAGCGGGGGGGCTTACAATGAGCAGTTCTTC. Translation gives CASSSSGGAYNEQFF.

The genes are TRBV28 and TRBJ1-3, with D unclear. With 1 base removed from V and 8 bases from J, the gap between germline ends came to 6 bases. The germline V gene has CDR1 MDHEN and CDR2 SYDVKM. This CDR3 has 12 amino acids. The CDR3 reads CASSLSEDTIYF. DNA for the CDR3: TGTGCCAGCAGTTTATCTGAGGACACCATATATTTT.

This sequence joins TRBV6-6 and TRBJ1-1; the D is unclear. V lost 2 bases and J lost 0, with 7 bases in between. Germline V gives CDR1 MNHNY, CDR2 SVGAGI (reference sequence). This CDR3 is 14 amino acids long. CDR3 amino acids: CASSYGQMNTEAFF. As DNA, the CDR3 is TGTGCCAGCAGTTACGGGCAGATGAACACTGAAGCTTTCTTT.

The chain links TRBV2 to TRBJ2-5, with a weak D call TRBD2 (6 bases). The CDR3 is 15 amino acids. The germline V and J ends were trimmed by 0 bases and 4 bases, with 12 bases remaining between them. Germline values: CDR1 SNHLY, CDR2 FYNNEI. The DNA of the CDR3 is TGTGCCAGCAGTGAAGCGCGTGGGGGGACAGAGACCCAGTACTTC. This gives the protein CASSEARGGTETQYF.

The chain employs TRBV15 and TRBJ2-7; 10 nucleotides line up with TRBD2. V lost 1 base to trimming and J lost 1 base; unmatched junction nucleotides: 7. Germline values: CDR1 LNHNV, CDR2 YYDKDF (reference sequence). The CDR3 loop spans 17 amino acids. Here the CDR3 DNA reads TGTGCCACCAGCAGAGGGGGTAGGGGACTAGCGTCCTACGAGCAGTACTTC. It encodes CATSRGGRGLASYEQYF.

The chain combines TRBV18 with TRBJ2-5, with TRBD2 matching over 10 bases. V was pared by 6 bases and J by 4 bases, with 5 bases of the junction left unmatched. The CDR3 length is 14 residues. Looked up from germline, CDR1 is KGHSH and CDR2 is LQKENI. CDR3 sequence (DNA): TGTGCCAGCTCCGGGACTAGCGAATTAGAGACCCAGTACTTC. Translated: CASSGTSELETQYF.

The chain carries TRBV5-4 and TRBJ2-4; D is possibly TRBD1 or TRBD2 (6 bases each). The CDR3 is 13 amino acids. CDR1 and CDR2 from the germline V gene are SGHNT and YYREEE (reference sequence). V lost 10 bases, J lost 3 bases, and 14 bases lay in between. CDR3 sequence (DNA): TGTGCCTCATCCGGAGGGGGCAAAAACATTCAGTACTTC. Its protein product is CASSGGGKNIQYF.

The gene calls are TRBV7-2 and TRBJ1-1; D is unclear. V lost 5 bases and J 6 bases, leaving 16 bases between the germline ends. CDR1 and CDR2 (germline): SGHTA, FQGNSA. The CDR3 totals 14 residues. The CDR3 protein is CASSPDSANAEAFF. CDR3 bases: TGTGCCAGCAGCCCCGATTCCGCCAACGCTGAAGCTTTCTTT. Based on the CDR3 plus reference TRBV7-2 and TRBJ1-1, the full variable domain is GAGVSQSPSNKVTEKGKDVELRCDPISGHTALYWYRQSLGQGLEFLIYFQGNSAPDKSGLPSDRFSAERTGGSVSTLTIQRTQQEDSAVYLCASSPDSANAEAFFGQGTRLTVV.

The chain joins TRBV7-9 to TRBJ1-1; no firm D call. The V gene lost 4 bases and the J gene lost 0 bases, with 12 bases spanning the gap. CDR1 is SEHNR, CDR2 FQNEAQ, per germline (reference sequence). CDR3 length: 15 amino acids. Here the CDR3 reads CASSSLTGVNTEAFF. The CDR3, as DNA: TGTGCCAGCAGCTCGCTTACGGGAGTGAACACTGAAGCTTTCTTT.

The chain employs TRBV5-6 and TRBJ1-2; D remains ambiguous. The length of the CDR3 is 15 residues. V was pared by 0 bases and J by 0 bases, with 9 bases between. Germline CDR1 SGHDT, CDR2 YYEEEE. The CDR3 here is CASSLGQTSNYGYTF. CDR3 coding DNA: TGTGCCAGCAGCTTGGGACAAACCTCTAACTATGGCTACACCTTC.

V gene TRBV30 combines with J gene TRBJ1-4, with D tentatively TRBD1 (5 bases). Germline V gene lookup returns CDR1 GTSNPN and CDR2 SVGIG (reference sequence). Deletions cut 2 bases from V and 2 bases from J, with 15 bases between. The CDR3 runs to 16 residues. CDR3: CAWSPFEWGTNEKLFF. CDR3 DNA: TGTGCCTGGAGTCCCTTCGAATGGGGCACTAATGAAAAACTGTTTTTT.

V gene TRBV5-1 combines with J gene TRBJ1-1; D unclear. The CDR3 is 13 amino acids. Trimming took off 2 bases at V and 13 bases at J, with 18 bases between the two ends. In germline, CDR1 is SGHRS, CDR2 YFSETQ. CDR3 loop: CASSFSGDLQGFF. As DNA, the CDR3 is TGCGCCAGCAGCTTTTCCGGCGATTTACAAGGTTTCTTT.